This record looks at one T cell receptor (beta chain) sequence and its context. Trimming took 6 bases from V and 0 from J, leaving 11 bases between them. The CDR3 length is 14 residues. Germline V gene data show CDR1 as MNHEY and CDR2 as SVGEGT. The data derive from a study of blood T cell repertoires in COVID-19. In the study overall: The United States, Italy and Spain were the sources of the acute and convalescent COVID-19 samples. T cells, B-cell-depleted T cells, or PBMCs provided the cDNA or gDNA that served as material.

Per the authors' pipeline: Amplified reference gene primers provided the basis for estimating nucleated cell counts. The table came from immunoSEQ multiplex PCR; TCRdb's copy has only in-frame clones and leaves some out. V and J calls and clone size follow that table, whereas D and trimming were derived from the DNA. The data show about 110,000 clones, with approximately 70% seen just once and less than 10% held by the top ten. The sample comprised peripheral blood. The chain employs TRBV6-2 or TRBV6-3 and TRBJ1-2; D might be TRBD1 (6 bases). The source is a woman aged 55-70 years with acute or convalescent COVID-19. For the CDR3, the DNA is TGTGCCAGCAGCCCGGACAGCCCTAACTATGGCTACACCTTC. Translated: CASSPDSPNYGYTF.